Below, 6 T cell receptor beta chains from the same sample are listed, as sequenced in a study of T cells after posttransplantation cyclophosphamide. Busulfan-fludarabine conditioning, marrow transplant, and cyclophosphamide on days +3 and +4 were administered. Only in-frame clones appear in the TCRdb table, and some are missing; sequencing was by immunoSEQ multiplex PCR. The table records over 9,000 clones, approximately 80% of them present only once. Sample: PBMCs, taken after allogeneic stem cell transplant with posttransplant cyclophosphamide. The origin of the receptors is a female patient in her fifties who received an allogeneic stem cell transplant from a related donor, was CMV-positive, and had no GVHD. Some T cells may originate from the graft donor.

This clone showed up just a few times. The rearrangement joins TRBV5-1 to TRBJ1-2; TRBD1 agrees at 8 bases. The CDR3 runs to 14 residues. V gave up 4 bases and J gave up 6 bases; unmatched junction bases: 8. Looked up from germline, CDR1 is SGHRS and CDR2 is YFSETQ. The CDR3 sequence is CASSLRQGLNGYTF. The CDR3 region has the DNA TGCGCCAGCAGCCTACGACAGGGGCTAAATGGCTACACCTTC. Full variable domain (remainder filled in from reference TRBV5-1 and TRBJ1-2): KAGVTQTPRYLIKTRGQQVTLSCSPISGHRSVSWYQQTPGQGLQFLFEYFSETQRNKGNFPGRFSGRQFSNSRSEMNVSTLELGDSALYLCASSLRQGLNGYTFGSGTRLTVV.

The chain recombines TRBV19 with TRBJ1-2, with 10 bases aligning to TRBD1. Germline loops: CDR1 LNHDA, CDR2 SQIVND (reference sequence). CDR3 length: 16 amino acids. Trimming took 1 base from V and 6 from J; bases not matched to a gene: 8. CDR3 DNA: TGTGCCAGTAGTATAGTCCCGGGACAGGGGAATAATGGCTACACCTTC. Protein sequence: CASSIVPGQGNNGYTF.

The V gene is TRBV15, the J gene TRBJ2-7, with 8 bases fitting TRBD1. J gave up 0 bases and V 5 bases, and 6 bases lay outside the gene matches. CDR1 is LNHNV and CDR2 is YYDKDF in the germline V gene (reference sequence). This CDR3 is 15 amino acids long. The CDR3 protein is CATSGFQGASYEQYF. The DNA of the CDR3 is TGTGCCACCAGCGGATTCCAGGGGGCCTCCTACGAGCAGTACTTC. Looking up the rest from reference TRBV15 and TRBJ2-7 gives the full variable domain: DAMVIQNPRYQVTQFGKPVTLSCSQTLNHNVMYWYQQKSSQAPKLLFHYYDKDFNNEADTPDNFQSRRPNTSFCFLDIRSPGLGDTAMYLCATSGFQGASYEQYFGPGTRLTVT.

The chain recombines TRBV12-5 with TRBJ2-1, with 9 bases lining up with TRBD1. Germline CDR1 is LGHNT and CDR2 is FRNRAP. The CDR3 has 17 residues. Trimming cost V 0 bases and J 8 bases; bases outside gene matches: 11. The CDR3 here is CASGLVFEDRGRDEQFF. CDR3 DNA: TGTGCTAGTGGTTTGGTATTCGAGGACAGGGGTCGGGATGAGCAGTTCTTC.

The chain links TRBV19 to TRBJ1-3; TRBD1 matches at 11 bases. Germline V gene data show CDR1 as LNHDA and CDR2 as SQIVND (reference sequence). V was clipped by 8 bases and J by 2 bases; unmatched bases: 2. The CDR3 contains 14 residues. CDR3 amino acids: CASGQGAPGNTIYF. For the CDR3, the DNA is TGTGCCAGTGGACAGGGGGCGCCTGGAAACACCATATATTTT.

This chain links TRBV5-1 with TRBJ2-1; tentative D call: TRBD2 (6 bases). The germline CDR1 and CDR2 sequences are SGHRS and YFSETQ. The V gene lost 2 bases and the J gene lost 7 bases, with 16 bases spanning the gap. There are 15 residues in the CDR3. The CDR3 DNA sequence: TGCGCCAGCAGCTTTACGGAAAATCGGGGGAATGAGCAGTTCTTC. It specifies CASSFTENRGNEQFF.